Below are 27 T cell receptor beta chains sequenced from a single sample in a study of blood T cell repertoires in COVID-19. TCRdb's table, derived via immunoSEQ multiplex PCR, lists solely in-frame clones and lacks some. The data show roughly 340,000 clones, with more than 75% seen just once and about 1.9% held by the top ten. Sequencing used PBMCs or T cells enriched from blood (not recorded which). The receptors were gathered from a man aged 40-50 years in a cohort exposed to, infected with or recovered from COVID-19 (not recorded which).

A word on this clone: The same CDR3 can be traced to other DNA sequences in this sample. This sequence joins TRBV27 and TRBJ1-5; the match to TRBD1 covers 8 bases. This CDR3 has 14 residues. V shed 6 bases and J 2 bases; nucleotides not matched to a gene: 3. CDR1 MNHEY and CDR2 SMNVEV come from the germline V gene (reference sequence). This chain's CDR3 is CASRPGQGNQPQHF. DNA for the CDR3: TGTGCCAGCAGGCCGGGACAGGGCAATCAGCCCCAGCATTTT.

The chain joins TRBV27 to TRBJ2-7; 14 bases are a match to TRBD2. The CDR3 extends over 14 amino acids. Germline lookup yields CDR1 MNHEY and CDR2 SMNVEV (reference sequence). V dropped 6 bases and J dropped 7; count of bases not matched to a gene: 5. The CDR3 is CASRGTSGSWEQYF. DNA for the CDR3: TGTGCCAGCAGAGGGACTAGCGGGAGTTGGGAGCAGTACTTC.

The CDR3, as DNA: TGTGCCAGCACCCAGGGCCGGCGGGAGGGCACCGGGGAGCTGTTTTTT. It is translated as CASTQGRREGTGELFF. The gene calls are TRBV2 and TRBJ2-2; 9 nucleotides align to TRBD2. The CDR3 extends over 16 amino acids. Germline CDR1 is SNHLY and CDR2 is FYNNEI. Trimming took 7 bases from V and 4 from J; bases not matched to a gene: 10.

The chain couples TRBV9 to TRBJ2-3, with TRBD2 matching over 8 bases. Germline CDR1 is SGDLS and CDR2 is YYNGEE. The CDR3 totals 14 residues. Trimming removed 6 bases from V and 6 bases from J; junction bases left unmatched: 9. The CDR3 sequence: CASKGGLVGDTQYF. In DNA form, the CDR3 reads TGTGCCAGCAAAGGGGGACTAGTGGGCGATACGCAGTATTTT. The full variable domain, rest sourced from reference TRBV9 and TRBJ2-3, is DSGVTQTPKHLITATGQRVTLRCSPRSGDLSVYWYQQSLDQGLQFLIQYYNGEERAKGNILERFSAQQFPDLHSELNLSSLELGDSALYFCASKGGLVGDTQYFGPGTRLTVL.

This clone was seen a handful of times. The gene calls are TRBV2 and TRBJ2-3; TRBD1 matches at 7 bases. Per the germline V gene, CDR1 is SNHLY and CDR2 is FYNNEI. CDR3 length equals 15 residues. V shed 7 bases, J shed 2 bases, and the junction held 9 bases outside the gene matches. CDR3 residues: CASITTGDLTDTQYF. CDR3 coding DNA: TGTGCCAGCATCACAACAGGGGACCTCACAGATACGCAGTATTTT.

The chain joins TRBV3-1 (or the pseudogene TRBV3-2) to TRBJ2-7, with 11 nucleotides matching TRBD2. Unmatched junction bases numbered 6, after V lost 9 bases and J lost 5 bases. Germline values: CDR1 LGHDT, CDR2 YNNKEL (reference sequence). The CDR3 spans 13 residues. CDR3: CASVAGGGNEQYF. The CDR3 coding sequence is TGTGCCAGTGTAGCGGGAGGGGGGAACGAGCAGTACTTC.

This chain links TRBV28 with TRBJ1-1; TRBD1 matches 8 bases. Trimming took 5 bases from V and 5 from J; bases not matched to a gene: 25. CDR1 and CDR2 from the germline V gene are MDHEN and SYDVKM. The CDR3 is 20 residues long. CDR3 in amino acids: CASSPNSDVPPTGGRTEAFF. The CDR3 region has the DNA TGTGCCAGCAGTCCTAACTCCGACGTCCCACCTACAGGGGGGAGGACTGAAGCTTTCTTT.

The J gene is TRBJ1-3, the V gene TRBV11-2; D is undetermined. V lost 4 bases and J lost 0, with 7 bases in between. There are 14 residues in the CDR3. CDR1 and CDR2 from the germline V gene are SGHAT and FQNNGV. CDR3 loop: CASSSMSSGNTIYF. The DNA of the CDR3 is TGTGCCAGCAGCTCGATGAGCTCTGGAAACACCATATATTTT.

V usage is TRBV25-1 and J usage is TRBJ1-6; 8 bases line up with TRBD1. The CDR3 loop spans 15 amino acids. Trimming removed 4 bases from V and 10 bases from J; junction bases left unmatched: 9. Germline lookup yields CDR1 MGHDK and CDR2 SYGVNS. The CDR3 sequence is CASSGPTGAFSPLHF. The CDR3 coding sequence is TGTGCCAGCAGTGGCCCGACAGGGGCTTTCTCACCCCTCCACTTT.

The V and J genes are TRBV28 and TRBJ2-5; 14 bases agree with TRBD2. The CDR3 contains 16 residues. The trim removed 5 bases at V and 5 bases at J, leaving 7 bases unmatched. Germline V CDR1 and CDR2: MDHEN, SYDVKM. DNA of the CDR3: TGTGCCAGCAGTAGGACTAGCGGGAGGATTGGGGAGACCCAGTACTTC. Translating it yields CASSRTSGRIGETQYF.

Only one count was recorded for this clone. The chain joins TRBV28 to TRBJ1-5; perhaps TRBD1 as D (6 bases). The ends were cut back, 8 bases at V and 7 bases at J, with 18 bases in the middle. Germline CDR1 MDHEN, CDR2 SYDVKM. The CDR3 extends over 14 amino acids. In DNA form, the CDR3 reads TGTGCCAGCTCTGGCTCAGGGGCAGGGCAGCCCCAGCATTTT. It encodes CASSGSGAGQPQHF.

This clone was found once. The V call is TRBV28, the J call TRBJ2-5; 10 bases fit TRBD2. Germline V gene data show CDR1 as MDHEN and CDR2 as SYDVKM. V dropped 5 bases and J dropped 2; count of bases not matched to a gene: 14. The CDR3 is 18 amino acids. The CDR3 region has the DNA TGTGCCAGCAGTCCCCTGGAGCTAGCGGGAGTGGTACAAGAGACCCAGTACTTC. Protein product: CASSPLELAGVVQETQYF.

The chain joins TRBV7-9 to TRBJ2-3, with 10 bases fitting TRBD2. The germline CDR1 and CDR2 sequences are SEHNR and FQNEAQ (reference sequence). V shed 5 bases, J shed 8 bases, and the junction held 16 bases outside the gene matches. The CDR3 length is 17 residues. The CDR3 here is CASSLWGLARSKGTQYF. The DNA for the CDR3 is TGTGCCAGCAGCCTGTGGGGACTAGCGAGATCAAAGGGTACGCAGTATTTT.

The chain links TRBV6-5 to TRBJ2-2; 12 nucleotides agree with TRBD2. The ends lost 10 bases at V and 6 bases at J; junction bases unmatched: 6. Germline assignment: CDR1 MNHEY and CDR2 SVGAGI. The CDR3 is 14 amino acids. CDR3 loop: CAIGTSGPPGELFF. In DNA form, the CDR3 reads TGTGCCATCGGGACTAGCGGGCCTCCCGGGGAGCTGTTTTTT.

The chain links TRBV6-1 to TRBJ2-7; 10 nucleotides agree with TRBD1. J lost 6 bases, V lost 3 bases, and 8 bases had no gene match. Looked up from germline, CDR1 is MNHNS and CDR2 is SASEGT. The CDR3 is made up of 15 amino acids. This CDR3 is CASSDTWTGGFEQYF. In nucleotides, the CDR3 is TGTGCCAGCAGTGATACGTGGACAGGGGGGTTCGAGCAGTACTTC.

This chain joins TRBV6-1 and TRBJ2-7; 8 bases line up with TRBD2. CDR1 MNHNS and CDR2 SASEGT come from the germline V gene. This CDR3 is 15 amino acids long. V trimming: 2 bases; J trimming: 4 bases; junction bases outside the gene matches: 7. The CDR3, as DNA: TGTGCCAGCAGTGAAACCGGGCGGGAGGAATACGAGCAGTACTTC. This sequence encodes CASSETGREEYEQYF.

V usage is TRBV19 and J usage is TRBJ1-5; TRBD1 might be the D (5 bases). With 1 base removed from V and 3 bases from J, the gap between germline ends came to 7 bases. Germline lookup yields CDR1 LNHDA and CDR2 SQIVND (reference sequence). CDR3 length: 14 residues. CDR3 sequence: CASSIARANQPQHF. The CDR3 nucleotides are TGTGCCAGTAGTATAGCCAGGGCCAATCAGCCCCAGCATTTT.

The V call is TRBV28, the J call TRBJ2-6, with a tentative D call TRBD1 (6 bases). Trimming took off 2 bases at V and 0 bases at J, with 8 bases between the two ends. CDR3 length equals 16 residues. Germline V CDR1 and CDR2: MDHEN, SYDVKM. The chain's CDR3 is CASSLGQRSGANVLTF. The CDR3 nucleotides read TGTGCCAGCAGTTTAGGACAGCGCTCTGGGGCCAACGTCCTGACTTTC.

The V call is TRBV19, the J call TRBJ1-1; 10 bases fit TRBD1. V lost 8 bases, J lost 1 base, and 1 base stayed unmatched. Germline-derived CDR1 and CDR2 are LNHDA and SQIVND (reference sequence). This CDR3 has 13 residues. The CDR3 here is CASGTGANTEAFF. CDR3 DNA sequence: TGTGCCAGTGGGACAGGGGCGAACACTGAAGCTTTCTTT.

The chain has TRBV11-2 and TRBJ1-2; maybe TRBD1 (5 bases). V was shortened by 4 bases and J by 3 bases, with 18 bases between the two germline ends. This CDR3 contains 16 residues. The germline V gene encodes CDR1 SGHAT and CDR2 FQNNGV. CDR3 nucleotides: TGTGCCAGCAGCTCGACGCGGGACGTTCTACACTATGGCTACACCTTC. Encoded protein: CASSSTRDVLHYGYTF.

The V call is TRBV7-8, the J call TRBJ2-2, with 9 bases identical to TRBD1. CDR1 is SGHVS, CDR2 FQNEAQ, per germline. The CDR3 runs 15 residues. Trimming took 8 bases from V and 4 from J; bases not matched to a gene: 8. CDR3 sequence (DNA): TGTGCCAGCTGTGAACAGGGGGCGGTCACCGGGGAGCTGTTTTTT. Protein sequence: CASCEQGAVTGELFF.

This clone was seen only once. CDR3 amino acids: CASSVVSGDEQYF. The CDR3 DNA follows: TGTGCCAGCAGCGTAGTATCAGGGGACGAGCAGTACTTC. The chain uses TRBV9 and TRBJ2-7, with D perhaps TRBD1 (6 bases). V shed 0 bases and J shed 5 bases, with 9 bases lying between them. CDR1 and CDR2 from the germline V gene are SGDLS and YYNGEE. The CDR3 extends over 13 amino acids.

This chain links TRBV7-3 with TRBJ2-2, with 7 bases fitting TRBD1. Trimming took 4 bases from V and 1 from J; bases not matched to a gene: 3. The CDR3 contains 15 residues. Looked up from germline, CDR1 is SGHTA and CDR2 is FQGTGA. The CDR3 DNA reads TGTGCCAGCAGCTCGGGACAGATGAACACCGGGGAGCTGTTTTTT. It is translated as CASSSGQMNTGELFF.

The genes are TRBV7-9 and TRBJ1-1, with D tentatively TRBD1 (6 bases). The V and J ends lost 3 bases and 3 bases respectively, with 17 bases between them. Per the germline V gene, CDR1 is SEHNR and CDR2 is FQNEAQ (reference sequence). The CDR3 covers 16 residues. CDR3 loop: CASSFLNRAGDTEAFF. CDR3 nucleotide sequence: TGTGCCAGCAGCTTCCTCAACAGGGCTGGGGACACTGAAGCTTTCTTT. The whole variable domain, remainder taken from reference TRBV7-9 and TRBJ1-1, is DTGVSQNPRHKITKRGQNVTFRCDPISEHNRLYWYRQTLGQGPEFLTYFQNEAQLEKSRLLSDRFSAERPKGSFSTLEIQRTEQGDSAMYLCASSFLNRAGDTEAFFGQGTRLTVV.

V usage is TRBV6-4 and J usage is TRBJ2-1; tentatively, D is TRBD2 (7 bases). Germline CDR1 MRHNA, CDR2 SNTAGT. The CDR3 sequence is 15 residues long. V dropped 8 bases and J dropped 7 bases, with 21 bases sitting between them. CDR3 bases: TGTGCCAGCTCTAGGGGGGCTAGCGGAACAAATGAGCAGTTCTTC. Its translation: CASSRGASGTNEQFF.

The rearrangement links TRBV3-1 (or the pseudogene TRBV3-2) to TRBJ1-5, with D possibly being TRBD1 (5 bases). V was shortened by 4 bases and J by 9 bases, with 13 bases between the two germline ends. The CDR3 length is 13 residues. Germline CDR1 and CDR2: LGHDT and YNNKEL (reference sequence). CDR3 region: CASSLGGYRPQHF. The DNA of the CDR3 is TGTGCCAGCAGCCTCGGGGGGTATCGGCCCCAGCATTTT.

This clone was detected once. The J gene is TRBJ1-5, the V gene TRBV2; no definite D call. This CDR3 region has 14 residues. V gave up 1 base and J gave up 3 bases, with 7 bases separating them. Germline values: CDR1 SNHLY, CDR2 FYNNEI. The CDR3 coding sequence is TGTGCCAGCAGTGAAGGGGCCCCCAATCAGCCCCAGCATTTT. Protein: CASSEGAPNQPQHF.